This TCR beta chain was retrieved from a study of OX40 agonist ivuxolimab in advanced cancers. Whole-study findings and limits: The average count of expanded clones was higher among CD8+ T cells than among CD4+.

V was pared by 2 bases and J by 1 base, with 18 bases between. CDR1 is MDHEN, CDR2 SYDVKM, per germline. This CDR3 has 19 residues. The repertoire was sequenced with immunoSEQ multiplex PCR; TCRdb's copy has only in-frame clones and lacks some. There are 35,000 to 50,000 clones in the sample; around 90% occur only once, and about 17% lies in the top ten. In the case of this clone: Its antigen is undetermined.

This chain connects TRBV28 to TRBJ2-6, with a weak D call TRBD1 (6 bases). The sequences come from CD4+ or CD8+ T cells sorted from blood, collected in a trial of the OX40 agonist ivuxolimab. The sequence derives from an adult with an advanced solid tumor such as melanoma, head and neck, liver or kidney cancer. CDR3 protein: CASSLKTYRVPSGANVLTF. The CDR3 DNA sequence: TGTGCCAGCAGTTTAAAAACCTACAGGGTTCCATCTGGGGCCAACGTCCTGACTTTC.